This T cell receptor beta chain was sequenced during a study of siplizumab effects on memory and regulatory T cells. Overall study results and limits: Whether proliferating Tregs in siplizumab cultures suppress was not functionally confirmed. With siplizumab, cumulative frequency of CD4+ memory-derived alloreactive sequences dropped significantly.

The method was immunoSEQ multiplex PCR; TCRdb's version includes in-frame clones alone and lacks a portion of them. The sample has approximately 100,000 clones, roughly 93% seen once. About this clone: Its antigen remains unidentified.

This CDR3 comprises 14 residues. V trimming: 5 bases; J trimming: 6 bases; junction bases outside the gene matches: 5. The germline V gene encodes CDR1 SGHNT and CDR2 YENEEA. The sequenced sample was Tregs sorted from blood. The sequence came from a human donor in good health. The rearrangement links TRBV11-3 to TRBJ2-2; TRBD1 matches at 8 bases. The CDR3: CASSPQGQAGELFF. Written as DNA, the CDR3 is TGTGCCAGCAGCCCCCAGGGACAGGCCGGGGAGCTGTTTTTT.